Sequencing of this TCR beta chain was carried out in a study of cytomegalovirus exposure and HLA in healthy donors. Germline CDR1 LNHDA, CDR2 SQIVND (reference sequence). Trimming took off 3 bases at V and 0 bases at J, with 15 bases between the two ends. The CDR3 runs to 16 residues. With 60 Vbeta and 13 Jbeta primers, the PCR was carried out. Profiled with immunoSEQ multiplex PCR; TCRdb holds only in-frame clones, not every one. This table has 79,000 or so clones, 60% to 80% appearing once. The sample comprised PBMCs. This receptor was taken from a woman between 40 and 55 years old in good health and CMV-seropositive. The rearrangement links TRBV19 to TRBJ2-7; D may be TRBD2 (6 bases). The CDR3 coding sequence is TGTGCCAGTAGTATGAGGGGACTGGGGAGCTCCTACGAGCAGTACTTC. This codes for CASSMRGLGSSYEQYF. The whole variable domain, remainder taken from reference TRBV19 and TRBJ2-7, is DGGITQSPKYLFRKEGQNVTLSCEQNLNHDAMYWYRQDPGQGLRLIYYSQIVNDFQKGDIAEGYSVSREKKESFPLTVTSAQKNPTAFYLCASSMRGLGSSYEQYFGPGTRLTVT.